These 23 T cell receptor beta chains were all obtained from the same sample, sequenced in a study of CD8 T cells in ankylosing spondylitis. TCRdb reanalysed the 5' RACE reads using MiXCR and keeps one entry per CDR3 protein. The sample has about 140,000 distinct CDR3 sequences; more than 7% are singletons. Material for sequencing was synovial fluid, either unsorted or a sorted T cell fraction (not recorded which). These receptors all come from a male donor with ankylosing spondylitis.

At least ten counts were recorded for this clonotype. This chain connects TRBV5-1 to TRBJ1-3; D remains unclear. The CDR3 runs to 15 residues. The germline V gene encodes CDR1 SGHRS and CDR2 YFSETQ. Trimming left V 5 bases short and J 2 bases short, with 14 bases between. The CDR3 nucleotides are TGCGCCAGCAGTTCGGACTCAGGAGCTGGAAACACCATATATTTT. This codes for CASSSDSGAGNTIYF.

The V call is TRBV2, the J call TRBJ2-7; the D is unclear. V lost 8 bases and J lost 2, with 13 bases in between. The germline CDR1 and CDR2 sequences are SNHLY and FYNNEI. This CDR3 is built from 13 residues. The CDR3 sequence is CASGLGRAYEQYF. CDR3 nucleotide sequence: TGTGCCAGCGGGTTGGGCAGAGCCTACGAGCAGTACTTC.

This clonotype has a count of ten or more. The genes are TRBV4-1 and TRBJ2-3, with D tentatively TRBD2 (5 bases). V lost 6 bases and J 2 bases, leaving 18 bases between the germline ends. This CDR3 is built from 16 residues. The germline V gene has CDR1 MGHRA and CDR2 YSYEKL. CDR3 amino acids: CASRSLLIAPTDTQYF. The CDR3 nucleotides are TGCGCCAGCAGATCACTCCTCATAGCGCCCACAGATACGCAGTATTTT.

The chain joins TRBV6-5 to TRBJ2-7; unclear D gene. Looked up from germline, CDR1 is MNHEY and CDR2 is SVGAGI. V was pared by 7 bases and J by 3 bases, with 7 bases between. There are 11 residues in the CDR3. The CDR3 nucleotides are TGTGCCAGCACCTTAGGCTACGAGCAGTACTTC. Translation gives CASTLGYEQYF.

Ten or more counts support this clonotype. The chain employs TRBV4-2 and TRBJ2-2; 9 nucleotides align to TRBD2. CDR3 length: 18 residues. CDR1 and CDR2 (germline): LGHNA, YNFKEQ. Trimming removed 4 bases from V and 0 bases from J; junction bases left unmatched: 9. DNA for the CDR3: TGTGCCAGCAGCCGGGTGGATAGCGGGAGCACGAACACCGGGGAGCTGTTTTTT. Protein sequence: CASSRVDSGSTNTGELFF.

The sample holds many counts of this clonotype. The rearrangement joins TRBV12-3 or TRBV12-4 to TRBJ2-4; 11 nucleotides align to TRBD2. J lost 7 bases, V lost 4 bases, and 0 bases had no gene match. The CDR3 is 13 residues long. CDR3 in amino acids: CASSSSGGNIQYF. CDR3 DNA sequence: TGTGCCAGCAGTTCTAGCGGGGGGAACATTCAGTACTTC.

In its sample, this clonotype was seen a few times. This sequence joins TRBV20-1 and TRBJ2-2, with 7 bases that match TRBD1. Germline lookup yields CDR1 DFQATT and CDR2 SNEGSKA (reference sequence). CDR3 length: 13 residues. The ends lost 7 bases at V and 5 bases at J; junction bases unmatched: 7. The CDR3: CSVQGRKTGELFF. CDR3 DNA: TGCAGTGTACAGGGGCGTAAAACCGGGGAGCTGTTTTTT.

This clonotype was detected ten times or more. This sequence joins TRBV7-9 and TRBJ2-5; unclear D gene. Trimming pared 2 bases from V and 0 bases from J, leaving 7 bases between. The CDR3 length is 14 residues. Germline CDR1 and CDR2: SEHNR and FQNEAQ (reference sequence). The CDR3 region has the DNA TGTGCCAGCAGCTTAACCCGGGACCAAGAGACCCAGTACTTC. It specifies CASSLTRDQETQYF.

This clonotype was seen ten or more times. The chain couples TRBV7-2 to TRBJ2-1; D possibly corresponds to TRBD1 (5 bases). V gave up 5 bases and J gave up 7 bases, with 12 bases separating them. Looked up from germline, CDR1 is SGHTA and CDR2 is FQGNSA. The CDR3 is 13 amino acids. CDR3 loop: CASSTAGKNEQFF. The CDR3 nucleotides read TGTGCCAGCAGCACCGCAGGGAAGAATGAGCAGTTCTTC.

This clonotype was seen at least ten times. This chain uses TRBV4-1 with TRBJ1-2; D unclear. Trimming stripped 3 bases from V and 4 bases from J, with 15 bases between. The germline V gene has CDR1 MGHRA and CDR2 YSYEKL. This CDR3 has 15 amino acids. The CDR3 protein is CASSQPSGYPYGYTF. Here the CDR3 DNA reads TGCGCCAGCAGCCAGCCCTCGGGATATCCCTATGGCTACACCTTC.

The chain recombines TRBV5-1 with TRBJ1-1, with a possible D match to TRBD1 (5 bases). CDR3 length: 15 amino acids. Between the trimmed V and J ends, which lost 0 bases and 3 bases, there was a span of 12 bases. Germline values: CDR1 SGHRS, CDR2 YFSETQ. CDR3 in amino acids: CASSLVGVGDTEAFF. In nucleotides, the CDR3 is TGCGCCAGCAGCTTGGTGGGGGTTGGGGACACTGAAGCTTTCTTT.

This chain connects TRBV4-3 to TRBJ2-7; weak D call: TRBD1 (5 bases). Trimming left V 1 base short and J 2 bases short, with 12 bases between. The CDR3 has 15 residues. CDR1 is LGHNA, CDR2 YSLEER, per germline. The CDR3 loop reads CASSQGWTSTYEQYF. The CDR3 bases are TGCGCCAGCAGCCAAGGGTGGACAAGTACCTACGAGCAGTACTTC.

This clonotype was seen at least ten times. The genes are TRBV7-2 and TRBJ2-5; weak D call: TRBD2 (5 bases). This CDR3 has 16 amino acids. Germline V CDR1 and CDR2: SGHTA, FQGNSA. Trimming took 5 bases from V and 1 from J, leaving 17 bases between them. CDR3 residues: CASSHLLGEGQETQYF. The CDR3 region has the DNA TGTGCCAGCAGCCACCTACTGGGTGAGGGCCAAGAGACCCAGTACTTC.

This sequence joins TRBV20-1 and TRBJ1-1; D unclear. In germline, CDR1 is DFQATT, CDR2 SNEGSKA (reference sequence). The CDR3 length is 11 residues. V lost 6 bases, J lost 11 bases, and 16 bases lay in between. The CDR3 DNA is TGCAGTGCCGAGGGCCTTGTCTGGGCTTTCTTT. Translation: CSAEGLVWAFF.

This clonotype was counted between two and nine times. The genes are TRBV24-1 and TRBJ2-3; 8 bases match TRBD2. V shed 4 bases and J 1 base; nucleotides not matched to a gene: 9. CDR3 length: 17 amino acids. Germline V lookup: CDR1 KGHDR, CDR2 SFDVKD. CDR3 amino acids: CATSDLRRGARTDTQYF. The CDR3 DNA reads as TGTGCCACCAGTGACCTAAGGCGGGGGGCCCGCACAGATACGCAGTATTTT.

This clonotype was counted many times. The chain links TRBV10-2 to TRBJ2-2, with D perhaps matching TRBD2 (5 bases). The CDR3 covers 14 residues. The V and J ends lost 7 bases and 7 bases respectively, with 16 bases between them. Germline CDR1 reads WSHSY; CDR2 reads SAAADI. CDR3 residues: CASTSLGVFGELFF. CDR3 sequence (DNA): TGCGCCAGCACCTCTCTGGGAGTCTTCGGGGAGCTGTTTTTT.

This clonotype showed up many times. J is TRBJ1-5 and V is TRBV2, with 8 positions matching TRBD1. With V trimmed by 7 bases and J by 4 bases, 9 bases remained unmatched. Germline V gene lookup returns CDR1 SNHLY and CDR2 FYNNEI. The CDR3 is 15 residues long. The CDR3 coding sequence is TGTGCCAGCACTTTCGACAGGGGATCGAATCAGCCCCAGCATTTT. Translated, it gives CASTFDRGSNQPQHF.

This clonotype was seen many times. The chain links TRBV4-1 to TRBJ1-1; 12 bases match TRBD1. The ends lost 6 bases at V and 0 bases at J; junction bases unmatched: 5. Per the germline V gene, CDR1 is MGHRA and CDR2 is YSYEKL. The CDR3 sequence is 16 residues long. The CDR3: CASRPGQGALNTEAFF. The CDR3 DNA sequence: TGCGCCAGCAGGCCGGGACAGGGGGCCTTGAACACTGAAGCTTTCTTT.

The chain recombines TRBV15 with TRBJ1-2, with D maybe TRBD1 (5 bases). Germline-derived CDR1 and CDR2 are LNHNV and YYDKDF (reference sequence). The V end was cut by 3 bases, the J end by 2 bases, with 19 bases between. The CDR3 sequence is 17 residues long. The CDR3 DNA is TGTGCCACCAGCAGCGATTGGGGGGGGACTCGGAACTATGGCTACACCTTC. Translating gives CATSSDWGGTRNYGYTF.

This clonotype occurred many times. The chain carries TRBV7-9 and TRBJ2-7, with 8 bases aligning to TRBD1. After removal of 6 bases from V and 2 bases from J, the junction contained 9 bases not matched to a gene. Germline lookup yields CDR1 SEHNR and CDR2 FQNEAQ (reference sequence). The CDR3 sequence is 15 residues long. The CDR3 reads CASSSFVTGAYEQYF. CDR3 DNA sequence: TGTGCCAGCAGTTCTTTTGTGACAGGGGCCTACGAGCAGTACTTC.

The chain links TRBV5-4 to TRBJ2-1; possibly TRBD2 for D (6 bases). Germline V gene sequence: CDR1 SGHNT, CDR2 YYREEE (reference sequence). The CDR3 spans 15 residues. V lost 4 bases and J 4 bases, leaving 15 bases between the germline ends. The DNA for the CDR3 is TGTGCCAGCAGCCCGGGACTCCTCTCATACAATGAGCAGTTCTTC. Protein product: CASSPGLLSYNEQFF. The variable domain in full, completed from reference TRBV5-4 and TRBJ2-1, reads ETGVTQSPTHLIKTRGQQVTLRCSSQSGHNTVSWYQQALGQGPQFIFQYYREEENGRGNFPPRFSGLQFPNYSSELNVNALELDDSALYLCASSPGLLSYNEQFFGPGTRLTVL.

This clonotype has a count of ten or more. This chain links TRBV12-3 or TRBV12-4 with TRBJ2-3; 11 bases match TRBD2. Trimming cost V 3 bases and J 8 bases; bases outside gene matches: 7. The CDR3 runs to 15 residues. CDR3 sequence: CASSLNSGGAGTQYF. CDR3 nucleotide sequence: TGTGCCAGCAGTTTGAATAGCGGGGGGGCTGGTACGCAGTATTTT.

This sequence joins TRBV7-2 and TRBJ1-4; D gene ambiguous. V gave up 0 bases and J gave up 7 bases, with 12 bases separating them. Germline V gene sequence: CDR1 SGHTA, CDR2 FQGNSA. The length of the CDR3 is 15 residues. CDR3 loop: CASSLAGRSSEKLFF. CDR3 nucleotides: TGTGCCAGCAGCTTAGCTGGTAGGTCCAGTGAAAAACTGTTTTTT.